The entry that follows covers one T cell receptor beta chain sequence. It has no known antigen specificity. This specimen comes from a study of diagnostic markers for celiac disease (dated by TCRdb to 2018 to 2020). The run used an Illumina MiSeq. The reads were reprocessed in TCRdb, with one entry per CDR3 protein sequence and no accompanying DNA. The table for this sample records about 6,000 distinct CDR3 sequences. In total, the top ten clones hold over 4.5% of the sample. CDR1 MGHDK and CDR2 SYGVNS are derived from the germline V gene. The CDR3 starts with the cysteine, ends with the phenylalanine, and has 11 residues. The DNA sequence is not available.

The TCR originated in a human donor. This table probably holds off-target reads from a library built for another chain. The V gene is TRBV25-1 and the J gene is TRBJ1-2. Sample: either unsorted cells or a sorted T cell fraction (not recorded which). The encoded CDR3 is CASSLLWGYTF.